Below are 22 T cell receptor beta chains sequenced from a single sample in a study of response to subunit inactivated influenza vaccine. In TCRdb, the RT-PCR reads were re-called with MiXCR into one record per CDR3 protein. This table has about 530,000 distinct CDR3 sequences, 10% to 15% appearing once. Sequenced material: PBMCs from blood, taken more than 35 days after vaccination. The origin of the receptors is a middle-aged man who received an inactivated influenza vaccine.

The chain uses TRBV12-3 or TRBV12-4 and TRBJ1-2; D may be TRBD1 (5 bases). V was pared by 3 bases and J by 3 bases, with 8 bases between. This CDR3 is built from 13 residues. The CDR3 DNA reads TGTGCCAGCAGTTTCCGCAGGGACTATGGCTACACCTTC. It translates to CASSFRRDYGYTF.

The gene calls are TRBV6-2 or TRBV6-3 and TRBJ2-3; TRBD2 aligns across 13 bases. Germline V gene sequence: CDR1 MNHEY, CDR2 SVGEGT. J was trimmed by 2 bases and V by 7 bases; bases with no gene match: 12. The CDR3 contains 18 residues. In DNA form, the CDR3 reads TGTGCCAGCAATCGACTAGCGGGGGGCTTCCTTCCCACAGATACGCAGTATTTT. Translating gives CASNRLAGGFLPTDTQYF.

V usage is TRBV7-9 and J usage is TRBJ2-2; the D gene is possibly TRBD1 (5 bases). CDR1 SEHNR and CDR2 FQNEAQ come from the germline V gene (reference sequence). Trimming took 1 base from V and 0 from J, leaving 6 bases between them. The CDR3 sequence is 15 residues long. This chain's CDR3 is CASSLVQANTGELFF. For the CDR3, the DNA is TGTGCCAGCAGCTTAGTACAGGCGAACACCGGGGAGCTGTTTTTT. Full variable domain (outside the CDR3, taken from reference TRBV7-9 and TRBJ2-2): DTGVSQNPRHKITKRGQNVTFRCDPISEHNRLYWYRQTLGQGPEFLTYFQNEAQLEKSRLLSDRFSAERPKGSFSTLEIQRTEQGDSAMYLCASSLVQANTGELFFGEGSRLTVL.

This clonotype was seen a handful of times. The chain has TRBV11-2 and TRBJ2-5; D unclear. The CDR3 extends over 11 amino acids. Trimming pared 8 bases from V and 5 bases from J, leaving 9 bases between. Germline values: CDR1 SGHAT, CDR2 FQNNGV. This CDR3 reads CASGNSETQYF. The CDR3 nucleotides are TGTGCCAGCGGAAATAGTGAGACCCAGTACTTC.

The CDR3 nucleotides are TGTGCCAGCAGTCAGACAGGAGGATTTAATTCACCCCTCCACTTT. Protein sequence: CASSQTGGFNSPLHF. The chain employs TRBV28 and TRBJ1-6; D possibly corresponds to TRBD1 (6 bases). The CDR3 runs to 15 residues. Trimming pared 5 bases from V and 6 bases from J, leaving 14 bases between. In germline, CDR1 is MDHEN, CDR2 SYDVKM. The variable domain in full, with the rest retrieved from reference TRBV28 and TRBJ1-6, is DVKVTQSSRYLVKRTGEKVFLECVQDMDHENMFWYRQDPGLGLRLIYFSYDVKMKEKGDIPEGYSVSREKKERFSLILESASTNQTSMYLCASSQTGGFNSPLHFGNGTRLTVT.

The rearrangement links TRBV4-3 to TRBJ2-5; TRBD2 matches at 8 bases. The CDR3 is 16 amino acids. Per germline, CDR1 LGHNA and CDR2 YSLEER. J gave up 0 bases and V 1 base, and 4 bases lay outside the gene matches. The CDR3 nucleotides are TGCGCCAGCAGCCAAGGGGTAGCGGGGAACCAAGAGACCCAGTACTTC. This codes for CASSQGVAGNQETQYF.

The chain uses TRBV23-1 and TRBJ2-7, with TRBD1 matching over 7 bases. TRBV23-1 is assigned to the ORF class and has an uncertain function. V was pared by 2 bases and J by 4 bases, with 8 bases of the junction left unmatched. CDR3 size: 15 residues. This CDR3 reads CASSQNDRVRYEQYF. In nucleotides, the CDR3 is TGCGCCAGCAGTCAAAACGACAGGGTGCGTTACGAGCAGTACTTC.

This clonotype was detected a few times. The chain joins TRBV12-3 or TRBV12-4 to TRBJ2-1; TRBD2 is a possible D gene (6 bases). Trimming left V 1 base short and J 8 bases short, with 18 bases between. The CDR3 loop spans 16 amino acids. In DNA form, the CDR3 reads TGTGCCAGCAGTTTAGTAGTGACTAGTGGCCCCGATGAGCAGTTCTTC. Protein product: CASSLVVTSGPDEQFF.

This chain connects TRBV3-1 to TRBJ2-5; 11 nucleotides match TRBD2. Losses at the gene ends were 4 bases for V and 5 bases for J; bases not matched to a gene: 15. Germline CDR1 reads LGHDT; CDR2 reads YNNKEL (reference sequence). The CDR3 is 18 amino acids. The CDR3 protein is CASSPIVDALAGGETQYF. The CDR3 region has the DNA TGTGCCAGCAGCCCCATCGTCGACGCTTTAGCGGGAGGGGAGACCCAGTACTTC.

This chain joins TRBV5-1 and TRBJ1-1; D is undetermined. In germline, CDR1 is SGHRS, CDR2 YFSETQ. V was pared by 1 base and J by 3 bases, with 13 bases between. This CDR3 is built from 15 residues. CDR3 DNA sequence: TGCGCCAGCAGCTTGTCCCTAGGCCGCCACACTGAAGCTTTCTTT. Protein: CASSLSLGRHTEAFF.

There are a few counts of this clonotype. The rearrangement uses TRBV24-1 and TRBJ2-5; a weak D match, TRBD2 (6 bases). Germline values: CDR1 KGHDR, CDR2 SFDVKD. Trimming shortened V by 4 bases and J by 2 bases, and 16 bases separated the two germline ends. The CDR3 totals 16 residues. The CDR3 coding sequence is TGTGCCACCAGTGAACCGATTAGCGGAGAGCAAGAGACCCAGTACTTC. Translated: CATSEPISGEQETQYF.

This clonotype was seen a few times. This chain connects TRBV4-3 to TRBJ1-2; TRBD1 is a possible D gene (6 bases). V was shortened by 5 bases and J by 7 bases, with 17 bases between the two germline ends. This CDR3 is built from 14 residues. Per germline, CDR1 LGHNA and CDR2 YSLEER. The CDR3 coding sequence is TGCGCCAGCAGCAAACTGGGACAAAGAGTTGGCTACACCTTC. Its protein product is CASSKLGQRVGYTF.

This clonotype has only a few counts. The chain uses TRBV18 and TRBJ1-4; D might be TRBD1 (5 bases). Germline V gene sequence: CDR1 KGHSH, CDR2 LQKENI. The CDR3 runs to 16 residues. Between the trimmed V and J ends, which lost 3 bases and 8 bases, there was a span of 19 bases. CDR3 sequence reads: CASSPTAGTKREKLFF. DNA for the CDR3: TGTGCCAGCTCACCGACGGCAGGGACGAAAAGGGAAAAACTGTTTTTT.

V gene TRBV2 combines with J gene TRBJ2-5, with D perhaps matching TRBD2 (5 bases). The germline V gene has CDR1 SNHLY and CDR2 FYNNEI. This CDR3 is built from 15 residues. V dropped 6 bases and J dropped 2 bases, with 16 bases sitting between them. The CDR3 is CASRGGPLEQETQYF. DNA of the CDR3: TGTGCCAGCAGAGGAGGTCCTCTTGAGCAAGAGACCCAGTACTTC.

J is TRBJ2-7 and V is TRBV18, with D maybe TRBD1 (6 bases). Germline CDR1 and CDR2: KGHSH and LQKENI. The CDR3 totals 13 residues. Deletions cut 3 bases from V and 4 bases from J, with 10 bases between. CDR3 DNA: TGTGCCAGCTCACCTTCCGGACAGTACGAGCAGTACTTC. This gives the protein CASSPSGQYEQYF. Based on the CDR3 plus reference TRBV18 and TRBJ2-7, the full variable domain is NAGVMQNPRHLVRRRGQEARLRCSPMKGHSHVYWYRQLPEEGLKFMVYLQKENIIDESGMPKERFSAEFPKEGPSILRIQQVVRGDSAAYFCASSPSGQYEQYFGPGTRLTVT.

This clonotype occurred a few times. This rearrangement joins TRBV20-1 to TRBJ2-4; TRBD2 is a possible D gene (5 bases). Trimming took off 5 bases at V and 6 bases at J, with 17 bases between the two ends. The germline CDR1 and CDR2 sequences are DFQATT and SNEGSKA (reference sequence). This CDR3 spans 14 amino acids. The CDR3 DNA sequence: TGCAGTGCTGGCCCCGGGAATGGTGGAAACATTCAGTACTTC. Its protein is CSAGPGNGGNIQYF.

This clonotype came up a few times. The genes are TRBV6-1 and TRBJ2-2; 9 bases are a match to TRBD1. Looked up from germline, CDR1 is MNHNS and CDR2 is SASEGT. Germline trimming cut 6 bases from V and 6 bases from J; bases unmatched to any gene: 14. The CDR3 sequence is 17 residues long. CDR3 loop: CASRARTGTGLAGELFF. CDR3 DNA sequence: TGTGCCAGCAGGGCCCGCACCGGGACAGGGTTAGCCGGGGAGCTGTTTTTT.

This clonotype has ten or more counts. The CDR3 here is CASTPRGQGPRQPQHF. The CDR3 nucleotides read TGTGCCAGCACCCCACGGGGACAGGGCCCTCGTCAGCCCCAGCATTTT. The rearrangement uses TRBV5-5 and TRBJ1-5; the match to TRBD1 covers 9 bases. Germline CDR1 SGHKS, CDR2 YYEKEE (reference sequence). V shed 6 bases, J shed 6 bases, and the junction held 13 bases outside the gene matches. The CDR3 extends over 16 amino acids.

This clonotype was observed a handful of times. The chain links TRBV9 to TRBJ2-2; D is unresolved. V was cut by 0 bases and J by 0 bases, with 6 bases left in between. Looked up from germline, CDR1 is SGDLS and CDR2 is YYNGEE. This CDR3 is built from 15 residues. Here the CDR3 reads CASSVAATNTGELFF. The CDR3 DNA reads as TGTGCCAGCAGCGTAGCAGCGACGAACACCGGGGAGCTGTTTTTT. The whole variable domain, filled in from reference TRBV9 and TRBJ2-2, reads DSGVTQTPKHLITATGQRVTLRCSPRSGDLSVYWYQQSLDQGLQFLIQYYNGEERAKGNILERFSAQQFPDLHSELNLSSLELGDSALYFCASSVAATNTGELFFGEGSRLTVL.

The chain links TRBV6-1 to TRBJ1-1; 7 positions agree with TRBD1. Germline V gene sequence: CDR1 MNHNS, CDR2 SASEGT. The CDR3 spans 16 residues. J lost 5 bases, V lost 6 bases, and 15 bases had no gene match. CDR3 sequence (DNA): TGTGCCAGCAGACATCTACCGGGACAGAAACGAACTGAAGCTTTCTTT. This encodes CASRHLPGQKRTEAFF.

This clonotype has more than one count but fewer than ten. The chain recombines TRBV7-2 with TRBJ2-5, with 11 bases lining up with TRBD1. The trim removed 6 bases at V and 4 bases at J, leaving 7 bases unmatched. CDR1 and CDR2 (germline): SGHTA, FQGNSA. The CDR3 is made up of 15 amino acids. The CDR3 DNA follows: TGTGCCAGCAGTTTCGGGACAGGGGGTGGAGAGACCCAGTACTTC. Protein: CASSFGTGGGETQYF.

Remarks on this clonotype: A much larger clone lies one base from this, so it may be a read error. The chain recombines TRBV10-3 with TRBJ2-7; TRBD2 aligns across 7 bases. This CDR3 is 15 amino acids long. Germline CDR1 is ENHRY and CDR2 is SYGVKD. This chain's CDR3 is CATAPGTISSYAQYF. CDR3 sequence (DNA): TGTGCCACCGCACCCGGGACTATCAGCTCCTACGCGCAGTACTTC.